This record looks at one TCR beta chain sequence and its context. These data are taken from a study of control samples from healthy donors and cancer patients. TCRdb's copy holds only in-frame clones and misses some; the assay was immunoSEQ multiplex PCR. The repertoire consists of under 100,000 clones, with 70% to 90% occurring once and the leading ten covering roughly 9.7%. The germline gives CDR1 ENHRY, CDR2 SYGVKD. V was cut by 10 bases and J by 0 bases, with 7 bases left in between. The CDR3 covers 12 residues. The chain links TRBV10-3 to TRBJ1-5; D is uncertain. This sequence originates from a woman between 45 and 65 years old with colorectal cancer. Sequenced sample: PBMCs. CDR3 sequence (DNA): TGTGCCACCAGAAATAGCAATCAGCCCCAGCATTTT. Its protein product is CATRNSNQPQHF.